This T cell receptor beta chain comes out of a study of beta chain features in type 1 diabetes. Based on CD45RO/CCR7/CD25/CD127/CD95/CD27, CD4+ regulatory, stem cell-like memory, naive and central memory cells were sorted. Trimming removed 1 base at V and 0 bases at J, with 4 bases between. The CDR3 runs 14 residues. The germline V gene encodes CDR1 SGHTA and CDR2 FQGNSA. This clone has a handful of counts. Expressed TCRB transcripts got sequenced, as all isolated RNA was reverse transcribed. Generated by immunoSEQ multiplex PCR, the TCRdb table keeps only in-frame clones and is missing some. The table shows 500,000 to 700,000 clones, with 15% to 19% occurring only once.

The sequence was obtained from a man between 18 and 35 years old in good health. V and J are TRBV7-2 and TRBJ1-3; D is unresolved. What was sequenced was naive CD4+ T cells from blood. The CDR3 DNA reads TGTGCCAGCAGCTTAGTCCTCTCTGGAAACACCATATATTTT. Translated: CASSLVLSGNTIYF.